This TCR beta chain derives from a study of shared clonotypes between healthy human individuals. This CDR3 contains 17 residues. The ends were cut back, 0 bases at V and 0 bases at J, with 9 bases in the middle. CDR1 and CDR2 (germline): SNHLY, FYNNEI. This clone was detected only once. Its cognate antigen is unknown. This table comes from immunoSEQ multiplex PCR, and its TCRdb copy is limited to in-frame clones, with some not included. This table holds 2 million to 3 million clones, 93% found once. Findings and limits, study-wide: As a rule, naive subsets had a larger estimated richness than memory subsets.

The genes are TRBV2 and TRBJ2-6; D is ambiguous. This receptor was obtained from a young man in good health. Some clones in this sample may be carry-over from other donors' samples. Sequencing was performed on naive CD4+ T cells from PBMCs. Subset given: CD45RA+ positively selected. The CDR3 here is CASSEALMGSGANVLTF. CDR3 sequence (DNA): TGTGCCAGCAGTGAAGCGCTTATGGGCTCTGGGGCCAACGTCCTGACTTTC.